This note documents a single T cell receptor (beta chain) sequence. The junction and the germline gene differ at one end; a read error may be behind it. This sample stems from a study of CD8 T cells in Susac syndrome. Germline CDR1 is SGHRS and CDR2 is YFSETQ. The CDR3 is 12 residues long. The authors reverse transcribed roughly 0.5 to 1 ug RNA with random hexamers. An immunoSEQ multiplex PCR generated amplified TCR beta CDR3 products spanning 54 Vbeta and 13 Jbeta. One entry per CDR3 protein, called by TCRdb with MiXCR from the immunoSEQ multiplex PCR reads. The table has 95,000 to 150,000 distinct CDR3 sequences, over 85% seen once; the top ten hold roughly 0.29%. Blood CD8+ and CD4+ T cells underwent high-throughput TCR beta sequencing. Negative isolation was applied to CD8+ and CD4+ T cells, and FACS enrichment was applied to TEMRA cells.

The specimen sequenced was CD8+ T cells from PBMCs. This clonotype originated in a human donor with multiple sclerosis. This chain joins TRBV5-1 and TRBJ2-1; 8 positions agree with TRBD2. The chain's CDR3 is CASTTDGRGRVF. The CDR3 bases are TGCGCCAGCACCACCGACGGGAGGGGCAGGGTCTTC.